One and the same sample provided the 9 T cell receptor beta chains below, sequenced in a study of T cell changes during pregnancy in multiple sclerosis. The method was immunoSEQ multiplex PCR; TCRdb's version includes in-frame clones alone and lacks a portion of them. The sample comprises over 35,000 clones, under 95% of which are singletons, and over 10% rests with the top ten. The specimen comprised CD8+ T cells from peripheral blood mononuclear cells, sampled in the first trimester of pregnancy. The receptors shown here come from a female donor with multiple sclerosis, enrolled in a pregnancy study.

The CDR3 reads CASSFHRDGSYEQYF. The CDR3 coding sequence is TGTGCCAGCAGCTTCCACAGGGATGGCTCCTACGAGCAGTACTTC. The rearrangement joins TRBV9 to TRBJ2-7; possibly TRBD1 for D (6 bases). Trimming removed 4 bases from V and 0 bases from J, with 14 bases in between. The CDR3 runs 15 residues. Per germline, CDR1 SGDLS and CDR2 YYNGEE.

The CDR3 loop reads CASRDSYEQYF. The CDR3, as DNA: TGCGCCAGCAGGGACAGCTACGAGCAGTACTTC. The chain combines TRBV10-2 with TRBJ2-7; D might be TRBD1 (6 bases). The V and J ends lost 6 bases and 3 bases respectively, with 6 bases between them. This CDR3 has 11 residues. Germline CDR1 reads WSHSY; CDR2 reads SAAADI.

V is TRBV11-2 and J is TRBJ1-1; 8 bases fit TRBD1. The junction had 6 bases not matched to a gene; V was cut back by 1 base and J by 8 bases. The CDR3 has 14 residues. Germline loops: CDR1 SGHAT, CDR2 FQNNGV. Here the CDR3 reads CASSLGGQGAEAFF. The DNA for the CDR3 is TGTGCCAGCAGCTTAGGGGGCCAGGGGGCCGAAGCTTTCTTT.

The V and J genes are TRBV7-2 and TRBJ1-1, with D perhaps matching TRBD1 (6 bases). Germline V CDR1 and CDR2: SGHTA, FQGNSA. CDR3 size: 11 residues. With 8 bases removed from V and 6 bases from J, the gap between germline ends came to 10 bases. CDR3 amino acids: CASAAGAEAFF. The CDR3 DNA reads TGTGCCAGCGCCGCAGGGGCTGAAGCTTTCTTT.

The chain recombines TRBV5-4 with TRBJ1-5; D gene ambiguous. CDR1 is SGHNT, CDR2 YYREEE, per germline (reference sequence). The V and J ends lost 2 bases and 9 bases respectively, with 9 bases between them. The CDR3 loop spans 12 amino acids. The CDR3 DNA reads TGTGCCAGCAGCTTCGGCAGCGGGCCCCAGCATTTT. Amino acids: CASSFGSGPQHF.

The genes are TRBV5-6 and TRBJ2-1, with 7 bases fitting TRBD1. The trim removed 2 bases at V and 7 bases at J, leaving 3 bases unmatched. Looked up from germline, CDR1 is SGHDT and CDR2 is YYEEEE. CDR3 size: 13 residues. The CDR3 sequence: CASSFGRGNEQFF. CDR3 coding DNA: TGTGCCAGCAGCTTCGGCAGGGGGAATGAGCAGTTCTTC. The variable domain in full, completed from reference TRBV5-6 and TRBJ2-1, reads DAGVTQSPTHLIKTRGQQVTLRCSPKSGHDTVSWYQQALGQGPQFIFQYYEEEERQRGNFPDRFSGHQFPNYSSELNVNALLLGDSALYLCASSFGRGNEQFFGPGTRLTVL.

CDR3 DNA sequence: TGTGCCAGCAGTGTAACGCGGGGGGGCACCTACGAGCAGTACTTC. This gives the protein CASSVTRGGTYEQYF. The chain employs TRBV2 and TRBJ2-7; 9 bases line up with TRBD2. Germline CDR1 reads SNHLY; CDR2 reads FYNNEI. With 4 bases clipped from V and 2 bases from J, the junction kept 6 bases outside the gene matches. This CDR3 region has 15 residues.

The chain uses TRBV25-1 and TRBJ1-1; tentative D call: TRBD1 (6 bases). The V end was cut by 2 bases, the J end by 1 base, with 11 bases between. CDR3 size: 15 residues. Germline V gene data show CDR1 as MGHDK and CDR2 as SYGVNS. The CDR3 spells CASSETPTGNTEAFF. DNA of the CDR3: TGTGCCAGCAGTGAAACACCGACAGGGAACACTGAAGCTTTCTTT.

V usage is TRBV7-2 and J usage is TRBJ2-1; 11 nucleotides line up with TRBD2. V was pared by 3 bases and J by 0 bases, with 4 bases of the junction left unmatched. In germline, CDR1 is SGHTA, CDR2 FQGNSA. The CDR3 is 17 residues long. CDR3: CASSFLLAGASYNEQFF. DNA for the CDR3: TGTGCCAGCAGCTTTCTACTAGCGGGGGCCTCCTACAATGAGCAGTTCTTC.